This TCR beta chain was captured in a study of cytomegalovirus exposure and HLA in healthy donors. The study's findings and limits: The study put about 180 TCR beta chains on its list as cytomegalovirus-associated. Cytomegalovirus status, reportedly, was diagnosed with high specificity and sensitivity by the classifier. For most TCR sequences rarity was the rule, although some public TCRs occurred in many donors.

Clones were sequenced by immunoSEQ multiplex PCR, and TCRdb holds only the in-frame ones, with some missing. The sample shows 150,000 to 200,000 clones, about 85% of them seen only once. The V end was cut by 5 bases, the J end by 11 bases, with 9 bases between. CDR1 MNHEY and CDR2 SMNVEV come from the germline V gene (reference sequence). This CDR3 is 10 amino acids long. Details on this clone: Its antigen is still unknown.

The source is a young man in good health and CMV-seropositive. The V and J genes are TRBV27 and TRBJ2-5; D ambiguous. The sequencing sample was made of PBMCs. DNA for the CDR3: TGTGCCAGCAGTCTCATGGAGCAGTACTTC. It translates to CASSLMEQYF.